These 17 T cell receptor beta chains were sequenced from one sample in a study of CD8+ T cells in alopecia areata. cDNA reverse transcribed from extracted RNA served as the sequencing template. Here immunoSEQ multiplex PCR was the method, and the copy in TCRdb shows in-frame clones only, minus some. The sample lists approximately 180,000 clones; roughly 58% were seen once. Treatment given: oral pan-JAK inhibitor, 5-10 mg twice daily. The sequencing used CD4+ T cells sorted from blood, collected at approximately week 61, from a patient treated with tofacitinib. These receptors came from a human donor with alopecia areata.

The gene calls are TRBV30 and TRBJ1-2; D is perhaps TRBD1 (6 bases). The CDR3 is 14 amino acids. Per the germline V gene, CDR1 is GTSNPN and CDR2 is SVGIG (reference sequence). V was trimmed by 1 base and J by 13 bases, leaving 22 bases between them. The CDR3 reads CAWSGVVGAADVTF. CDR3 DNA: TGTGCCTGGAGTGGCGTAGTGGGGGCGGCTGATGTCACCTTC. Variable domain in full (rest from reference TRBV30 and TRBJ1-2): SQTIHQWPATLVQPVGSPLSLECTVEGTSNPNLYWYRQAAGRGLQLLFYSVGIGQISSEVPQNLSASRPQDRQFILSSKKLLLSDSGFYLCAWSGVVGAADVTFGSGTRLTVV.

The rearrangement uses TRBV7-9 and TRBJ2-7; D may match TRBD1 or TRBD2 (6 bases each). Between the trimmed V and J ends, which lost 5 bases and 5 bases, there was a span of 7 bases. CDR1 and CDR2 (germline): SEHNR, FQNEAQ (reference sequence). This CDR3 has 11 residues. CDR3 sequence: CASSGGHEQYF. CDR3 DNA: TGTGCCAGCAGCGGGGGGCACGAGCAGTACTTC.

The chain has TRBV9 and TRBJ2-7, with D possibly being TRBD1 or TRBD2 (5 bases each). Germline V CDR1 and CDR2: SGDLS, YYNGEE. V dropped 5 bases and J dropped 3 bases, with 12 bases sitting between them. The CDR3 is 13 residues long. The CDR3 loop reads CASSGTEGYEQYF. CDR3 DNA sequence: TGTGCCAGCAGTGGGACCGAGGGCTACGAGCAGTACTTC.

The chain has TRBV19 and TRBJ1-5; D remains unclear. Germline values: CDR1 LNHDA, CDR2 SQIVND (reference sequence). Trimming removed 7 bases from V and 0 bases from J, with 7 bases in between. The CDR3 contains 13 residues. The CDR3 nucleotides are TGTGCCAGTAATGTGTATAGCAATCAGCCCCAGCATTTT. It is translated as CASNVYSNQPQHF.

This clone was observed a few times. This chain joins TRBV19 and TRBJ1-1; 7 nucleotides line up with TRBD1. Per germline, CDR1 LNHDA and CDR2 SQIVND (reference sequence). The V segment lost 7 bases and the J segment 1 base; nucleotides outside the gene matches: 9. The CDR3 has 15 residues. CDR3 region: CASTGQALGNTEAFF. The CDR3 region has the DNA TGTGCCAGTACAGGACAGGCCCTTGGGAACACTGAAGCTTTCTTT.

CDR3 in DNA: TGTGCCAGCAGCCTAACCTCGGGGGGTGAGCAGTTCTTC. The encoded protein is CASSLTSGGEQFF. This chain connects TRBV7-9 to TRBJ2-1, with TRBD2 identical over 7 bases. Germline loops: CDR1 SEHNR, CDR2 FQNEAQ (reference sequence). The CDR3 is 13 residues long. The V and J ends lost 5 bases and 9 bases, in that order; junction bases with no gene match: 7. The full variable domain, rest sourced from reference TRBV7-9 and TRBJ2-1, is DTGVSQNPRHKITKRGQNVTFRCDPISEHNRLYWYRQTLGQGPEFLTYFQNEAQLEKSRLLSDRFSAERPKGSFSTLEIQRTEQGDSAMYLCASSLTSGGEQFFGPGTRLTVL.

The genes are TRBV29-1 and TRBJ2-2, with D perhaps matching TRBD2 (7 bases). V was cut by 6 bases and J by 5 bases, with 13 bases left in between. Germline assignment: CDR1 SQVTM and CDR2 ANQGSEA. This CDR3 region has 13 residues. CDR3 protein: CSVGGRRTGELFF. Written as DNA, the CDR3 is TGCAGCGTCGGGGGGCGGAGGACCGGGGAGCTGTTTTTT.

This clone was detected only a few times. This chain uses TRBV7-2 with TRBJ2-3; D possibly corresponds to TRBD1 (5 bases). CDR3 length: 16 residues. V lost 2 bases and J 3 bases, leaving 15 bases between the germline ends. CDR1 and CDR2 from the germline V gene are SGHTA and FQGNSA. The CDR3 bases are TGTGCCAGCAGCTTAAGGGGTTCGTCTGGGACAGATACGCAGTATTTT. Translated, it gives CASSLRGSSGTDTQYF. The variable domain in full, completed from reference TRBV7-2 and TRBJ2-3, reads GAGVSQSPSNKVTEKGKDVELRCDPISGHTALYWYRQSLGQGLEFLIYFQGNSAPDKSGLPSDRFSAERTGGSVSTLTIQRTQQEDSAVYLCASSLRGSSGTDTQYFGPGTRLTVL.

The rearrangement links TRBV6-1 to TRBJ2-5; 9 bases align to TRBD1. The CDR3 length is 15 residues. The germline gives CDR1 MNHNS, CDR2 SASEGT. J lost 5 bases, V lost 7 bases, and 11 bases had no gene match. The CDR3: CASNAAQGARETQYF. CDR3 sequence (DNA): TGTGCCAGCAACGCGGCACAGGGGGCCCGGGAGACCCAGTACTTC.

The chain carries TRBV25-1 and TRBJ1-1, with D maybe TRBD1 (5 bases). This CDR3 is 13 amino acids long. V gave up 7 bases and J gave up 6 bases, with 15 bases separating them. From germline, CDR1 is MGHDK and CDR2 SYGVNS. In nucleotides, the CDR3 is TGTGCCAGCACAACAGGCCTCGGCGCTGAAGCTTTCTTT. Protein sequence: CASTTGLGAEAFF.

The rearrangement uses TRBV27 and TRBJ1-2; TRBD1 agrees at 8 bases. There are 11 residues in the CDR3. The V gene end was trimmed by 8 bases and the J gene end by 5 bases; junction bases not matched to a gene: 1. From germline, CDR1 is MNHEY and CDR2 SMNVEV (reference sequence). The CDR3 sequence: CASGQGYGYTF. The CDR3 bases are TGTGCCAGCGGACAGGGATATGGCTACACCTTC.

A remark on this clone: Other DNA sequences within the sample encode an identical CDR3. The chain is built from TRBV7-9 and TRBJ2-5; D is uncertain. There are 12 residues in the CDR3. Germline CDR1 reads SEHNR; CDR2 reads FQNEAQ (reference sequence). V was trimmed by 3 bases and J by 2 bases, leaving 4 bases between them. The CDR3 spells CASSFSQETQYF. The CDR3 bases are TGTGCCAGCAGCTTCTCACAAGAGACCCAGTACTTC.

The genes are TRBV30 and TRBJ1-1; TRBD1 matches 10 bases. Looked up from germline, CDR1 is GTSNPN and CDR2 is SVGIG (reference sequence). Trimming took 5 bases from V and 6 from J; bases not matched to a gene: 6. The CDR3 has 13 residues. The chain's CDR3 is CAWDRGLFAEAFF. CDR3 coding DNA: TGTGCCTGGGACAGGGGGCTTTTTGCTGAAGCTTTCTTT. Supplemented by reference TRBV30 and TRBJ1-1, the full variable domain reads SQTIHQWPATLVQPVGSPLSLECTVEGTSNPNLYWYRQAAGRGLQLLFYSVGIGQISSEVPQNLSASRPQDRQFILSSKKLLLSDSGFYLCAWDRGLFAEAFFGQGTRLTVV.

The chain links TRBV7-2 to TRBJ2-6, with D uncertain. V lost 4 bases and J lost 0, with 4 bases in between. Germline CDR1 is SGHTA and CDR2 is FQGNSA. There are 14 residues in the CDR3. CDR3 sequence reads: CASSSLSGANVLTF. In DNA, the CDR3 is TGTGCCAGCAGCTCCCTCTCTGGGGCCAACGTCCTGACTTTC. The full variable domain, completed using reference TRBV7-2 and TRBJ2-6, is GAGVSQSPSNKVTEKGKDVELRCDPISGHTALYWYRQSLGQGLEFLIYFQGNSAPDKSGLPSDRFSAERTGGSVSTLTIQRTQQEDSAVYLCASSSLSGANVLTFGAGSRLTVL.

The gene calls are TRBV9 and TRBJ2-2, with no clear D. The CDR3 contains 17 residues. Trimming pared 3 bases from V and 0 bases from J, leaving 15 bases between. Germline CDR1 reads SGDLS; CDR2 reads YYNGEE. This CDR3 reads CASSAPLDGSNTGELFF. DNA of the CDR3: TGTGCCAGCAGCGCCCCTCTCGATGGCTCGAACACCGGGGAGCTGTTTTTT.

The chain joins TRBV15 to TRBJ1-6; D gene unclear. Germline CDR1 LNHNV, CDR2 YYDKDF (reference sequence). The length of the CDR3 is 16 residues. Deletions cut 0 bases from V and 7 bases from J, with 13 bases between. The CDR3 protein is CATSREFGMGNSPLHF. Written as DNA, the CDR3 is TGTGCCACCAGCAGAGAGTTTGGGATGGGGAATTCACCCCTCCACTTT.

The rearrangement links TRBV6-5 to TRBJ1-2, with D unclear. This CDR3 has 13 amino acids. Germline loops: CDR1 MNHEY, CDR2 SVGAGI. The V end was cut by 6 bases, the J end by 3 bases, with 11 bases between. CDR3 residues: CASSLGRDYGYTF. In DNA form, the CDR3 reads TGTGCCAGCAGCCTCGGACGAGACTATGGCTACACCTTC.